Presented here are 24 T cell receptor beta chains from one specimen sequenced in a study of identifying expanded T cells in peripheral blood. Here immunoSEQ multiplex PCR was the method, and the copy in TCRdb shows in-frame clones only, minus some. The sample records 90,000 or so clones, 88% being singletons. What was sequenced was blood. The receptors shown here come from a person aged 18 to 75 in good health.

V and J are TRBV6-5 and TRBJ1-1; D might be TRBD1 (5 bases). Trimming cost V 5 bases and J 0 bases, with 13 bases left between them. This CDR3 contains 15 residues. CDR1 is MNHEY, CDR2 SVGAGI, per germline. CDR3 in amino acids: CASSRNRDLNTEAFF. The CDR3 DNA reads as TGTGCCAGCAGTAGGAATCGGGACCTGAACACTGAAGCTTTCTTT.

The chain carries TRBV10-2 and TRBJ2-7; no clear D gene. CDR1 WSHSY and CDR2 SAAADI come from the germline V gene. V shed 5 bases and J shed 1 base, with 3 bases lying between them. The CDR3 length is 11 residues. The CDR3 DNA reads TGCGCCAGCAGTCTGTCCTACGAGCAGTACTTC. Its protein product is CASSLSYEQYF.

The DNA of the CDR3 is TGTGCCAGCAGCTTACAGGGTTACGAGCAGTACTTC. It yields the protein CASSLQGYEQYF. The gene calls are TRBV5-5 and TRBJ2-7; tentatively, D is TRBD1 (6 bases). The CDR3 sequence is 12 residues long. Germline V CDR1 and CDR2: SGHKS, YYEKEE (reference sequence). Trimming left V 2 bases short and J 4 bases short, with 7 bases between.

This chain links TRBV10-3 with TRBJ1-2; D not resolved. This CDR3 comprises 13 residues. CDR1 and CDR2 (germline): ENHRY, SYGVKD. The V end was cut by 2 bases, the J end by 2 bases, with 6 bases between. This CDR3 reads CAISERENYGYTF. Here the CDR3 DNA reads TGTGCCATCAGTGAGAGAGAAAACTATGGCTACACCTTC.

The V call is TRBV11-3, the J call TRBJ2-2; D is unresolved. This CDR3 has 15 amino acids. The germline gives CDR1 SGHNT, CDR2 YENEEA. V lost 1 base, J lost 0 bases, and 6 bases lay in between. CDR3 sequence reads: CASSLGQTNTGELFF. CDR3 nucleotides: TGTGCCAGCAGCTTAGGGCAGACGAACACCGGGGAGCTGTTTTTT. Full variable domain (rest looked up from reference TRBV11-3 and TRBJ2-2): EAGVVQSPRYKIIEKKQPVAFWCNPISGHNTLYWYLQNLGQGPELLIRYENEEAVDDSQLPKDRFSAERLKGVDSTLKIQPAELGDSAVYLCASSLGQTNTGELFFGEGSRLTVL.

The chain recombines TRBV9 with TRBJ2-2; 12 nucleotides align to TRBD1. The trim removed 3 bases at V and 8 bases at J, leaving 8 bases unmatched. The CDR3 sequence is 16 residues long. The germline V gene has CDR1 SGDLS and CDR2 YYNGEE. Here the CDR3 reads CASSAGTGGAWGELFF. The CDR3 DNA reads TGTGCCAGCAGCGCTGGGACAGGGGGCGCCTGGGGGGAGCTGTTTTTT. Complete variable domain (other parts from reference TRBV9 and TRBJ2-2): DSGVTQTPKHLITATGQRVTLRCSPRSGDLSVYWYQQSLDQGLQFLIQYYNGEERAKGNILERFSAQQFPDLHSELNLSSLELGDSALYFCASSAGTGGAWGELFFGEGSRLTVL.

This chain links TRBV9 with TRBJ2-7, with unresolved D. The CDR3 is 14 residues long. V dropped 0 bases and J dropped 6 bases, with 13 bases sitting between them. Looked up from germline, CDR1 is SGDLS and CDR2 is YYNGEE. The CDR3 DNA sequence: TGTGCCAGCAGCGTAGGGAGTCGAGTTGGCGAGCAGTACTTC. Translating it yields CASSVGSRVGEQYF.

The chain combines TRBV9 with TRBJ2-3; tentative D call: TRBD2 (5 bases). With 0 bases removed from V and 5 bases from J, the gap between germline ends came to 10 bases. The germline V gene has CDR1 SGDLS and CDR2 YYNGEE. The CDR3 runs 14 residues. The CDR3 sequence is CASSVGMGRDTQYF. Written as DNA, the CDR3 is TGTGCCAGCAGCGTAGGTATGGGGAGAGATACGCAGTATTTT.

The chain carries TRBV30 and TRBJ2-1, with D unclear. From germline, CDR1 is GTSNPN and CDR2 SVGIG (reference sequence). The CDR3 covers 16 residues. The ends were cut back, 3 bases at V and 7 bases at J, with 22 bases in the middle. DNA of the CDR3: TGTGCCTGGAGCTCCACCGGGCCTTCCCCAGGAAATGAGCAGTTCTTC. Its translation: CAWSSTGPSPGNEQFF.

CDR3 amino acids: CASSFPRANQPQHF. CDR3 nucleotides: TGTGCCAGCAGCTTTCCCCGGGCTAATCAGCCCCAGCATTTT. The chain combines TRBV7-9 with TRBJ1-5; D unclear. The CDR3 contains 14 residues. CDR1 SEHNR and CDR2 FQNEAQ come from the germline V gene (reference sequence). The V gene lost 3 bases and the J gene lost 4 bases, with 10 bases spanning the gap.

This chain connects TRBV4-3 to TRBJ2-1; 7 positions agree with TRBD2. Germline CDR1 reads LGHNA; CDR2 reads YSLEER. J lost 6 bases, V lost 0 bases, and 8 bases had no gene match. This CDR3 spans 16 amino acids. This CDR3 reads CASSQDTGTGGNEQFF. CDR3 DNA: TGCGCCAGCAGCCAAGACACCGGGACGGGGGGCAATGAGCAGTTCTTC.

The CDR3 DNA sequence: TGTGCCACCAGTTACAAGCCGGGACACCCTCCCGAGCTGTTTTTT. It is translated as CATSYKPGHPPELFF. The V and J genes are TRBV15 and TRBJ2-2; the D gene is possibly TRBD1 (6 bases). The CDR3 is 15 residues long. Trimming pared 6 bases from V and 11 bases from J, leaving 22 bases between. CDR1 and CDR2 (germline): LNHNV, YYDKDF (reference sequence).

By frequency in the sample, this clone is medium-sized. This chain uses TRBV25-1 with TRBJ1-1; TRBD1 is a possible D gene (6 bases). V gave up 3 bases and J gave up 0 bases, with 8 bases separating them. The germline V gene has CDR1 MGHDK and CDR2 SYGVNS. The CDR3 sequence is 14 residues long. Here the CDR3 reads CASSDQGMNTEAFF. The CDR3 DNA reads TGTGCCAGCAGTGATCAGGGGATGAACACTGAAGCTTTCTTT.

The chain is built from TRBV4-2 and TRBJ2-5, with 7 positions matching TRBD2. This CDR3 is built from 16 residues. In germline, CDR1 is LGHNA, CDR2 YNFKEQ. Germline trimming cut 4 bases from V and 0 bases from J; bases unmatched to any gene: 8. CDR3 sequence: CASSRTSGANQETQYF. In DNA, the CDR3 is TGTGCCAGCAGCCGTACGAGCGGGGCCAACCAAGAGACCCAGTACTTC.

The J gene is TRBJ2-3, the V gene TRBV5-4; TRBD1 aligns across 8 bases. The CDR3 contains 17 residues. The V gene end was trimmed by 5 bases and the J gene end by 2 bases; junction bases not matched to a gene: 13. The germline V gene encodes CDR1 SGHNT and CDR2 YYREEE (reference sequence). CDR3 sequence (DNA): TGTGCCAGCAGTCCCGCTCCGCAGGGGGCTCCCACAGATACGCAGTATTTT. The encoded protein is CASSPAPQGAPTDTQYF.

The gene calls are TRBV29-1 and TRBJ2-3, with D unclear. The CDR3 length is 13 residues. The V end was cut by 4 bases, the J end by 1 base, with 9 bases between. The germline gives CDR1 SQVTM, CDR2 ANQGSEA. The CDR3, as DNA: TGCAGCGTTGGGGCCGGTGGCACAGATACGCAGTATTTT. Amino acid sequence: CSVGAGGTDTQYF.

The V call is TRBV7-9, the J call TRBJ2-6; TRBD1 aligns across 7 bases. Germline V gene lookup returns CDR1 SEHNR and CDR2 FQNEAQ (reference sequence). This CDR3 region has 17 residues. V lost 5 bases, J lost 0 bases, and 7 bases stayed unmatched. The CDR3 spells CASSAGGHRSGANVLTF. DNA of the CDR3: TGTGCCAGCAGCGCAGGGGGACACCGCTCTGGGGCCAACGTCCTGACTTTC. The whole variable domain, filled in from reference TRBV7-9 and TRBJ2-6, reads DTGVSQNPRHKITKRGQNVTFRCDPISEHNRLYWYRQTLGQGPEFLTYFQNEAQLEKSRLLSDRFSAERPKGSFSTLEIQRTEQGDSAMYLCASSAGGHRSGANVLTFGAGSRLTVL.

The J gene is TRBJ1-3, the V gene TRBV5-1; a weak D match, TRBD1 (6 bases). The CDR3 has 14 residues. Germline V lookup: CDR1 SGHRS, CDR2 YFSETQ. V was shortened by 4 bases and J by 4 bases, with 12 bases between the two germline ends. Written as DNA, the CDR3 is TGCGCCAGCAGCCCAGACAGGTCCGGAAACACCATATATTTT. Translating gives CASSPDRSGNTIYF.

This rearrangement joins TRBV21-1 to TRBJ2-7; the D segment call TRBD1 is taken from the table without a DNA check. TRBV21-1 is termed a pseudogene. The CDR3 sequence is 16 residues long. The CDR3 nucleotides are TGTGCCAGCAGAGCGGACCTTGGACAGGACTCCTACGAGCAGTACTTC. It yields the protein CASRADLGQDSYEQYF.

J is TRBJ2-7 and V is TRBV29-1; D gene ambiguous. CDR3 length equals 11 residues. V gave up 6 bases and J gave up 4 bases, with 10 bases separating them. Per germline, CDR1 SQVTM and CDR2 ANQGSEA. The CDR3 DNA reads as TGCAGCGTCGGCACGCGATACGAGCAGTACTTC. Protein product: CSVGTRYEQYF.

The rearrangement links TRBV18 to TRBJ2-3; D remains unclear. The CDR3 extends over 15 amino acids. The germline gives CDR1 KGHSH, CDR2 LQKENI. Trimming took 4 bases from V and 2 from J, leaving 13 bases between them. The CDR3 DNA follows: TGTGCCAGCTCACGAGAGCTCCCCTCCACAGATACGCAGTATTTT. It translates to CASSRELPSTDTQYF.

This clone has a single count. In nucleotides, the CDR3 is TGCGCCAGCAGCCAAGCCGACAGTCCTTATGGCTACACCTTC. It yields the protein CASSQADSPYGYTF. The chain recombines TRBV4-1 with TRBJ1-2; weak D call: TRBD1 (5 bases). The CDR3 consists of 14 residues. Trimming stripped 1 base from V and 5 bases from J, with 11 bases between. Germline V lookup: CDR1 MGHRA, CDR2 YSYEKL.

This rearrangement joins TRBV6-5 to TRBJ1-4; TRBD1 is a possible D gene (6 bases). CDR1 is MNHEY, CDR2 SVGAGI, per germline. Trimming took off 0 bases at V and 8 bases at J, with 13 bases between the two ends. CDR3 size: 15 residues. This CDR3 reads CASSYSGGPGEKLFF. CDR3 bases: TGTGCCAGCAGTTACTCGGGGGGGCCTGGGGAAAAACTGTTTTTT.

V is TRBV13 and J is TRBJ2-1; D assignment may be TRBD1 or TRBD2 (5 bases each). There are 12 residues in the CDR3. The germline V and J ends were trimmed by 5 bases and 8 bases, with 10 bases remaining between them. Looked up from germline, CDR1 is PRHDT and CDR2 is FYEKMQ (reference sequence). The CDR3 sequence: CASSPWGYEQFF. The DNA for the CDR3 is TGTGCCAGCAGCCCCTGGGGGTATGAGCAGTTCTTC.